Sequencing of this T cell receptor beta chain was carried out in a study of blood T cell repertoires in COVID-19. Background on the study: COVID-19 samples collected from the United States, Italy and Spain covered acute and convalescent phases. T cells, B-cell-depleted T cells, or PBMCs provided the cDNA or gDNA that served as material.

Sequenced by immunoSEQ multiplex PCR; TCRdb stores in-frame clones only, minus some. Among approximately 68,000 clones listed, 82% were seen once. Germline CDR1 is MNHEY and CDR2 is SMNVEV (reference sequence). This CDR3 contains 17 residues. After removal of 6 bases from V and 0 bases from J, the junction contained 11 bases not matched to a gene. Source material: peripheral blood. The chain recombines TRBV27 with TRBJ2-3; 8 nucleotides agree with TRBD2. This TCR was sampled from a man older than 75 with active COVID-19. CDR3 DNA sequence: TGTGCCAGCAGCCGAAAGAGTAGCGGGACAAGCACAGATACGCAGTATTTT. This translates into CASSRKSSGTSTDTQYF.